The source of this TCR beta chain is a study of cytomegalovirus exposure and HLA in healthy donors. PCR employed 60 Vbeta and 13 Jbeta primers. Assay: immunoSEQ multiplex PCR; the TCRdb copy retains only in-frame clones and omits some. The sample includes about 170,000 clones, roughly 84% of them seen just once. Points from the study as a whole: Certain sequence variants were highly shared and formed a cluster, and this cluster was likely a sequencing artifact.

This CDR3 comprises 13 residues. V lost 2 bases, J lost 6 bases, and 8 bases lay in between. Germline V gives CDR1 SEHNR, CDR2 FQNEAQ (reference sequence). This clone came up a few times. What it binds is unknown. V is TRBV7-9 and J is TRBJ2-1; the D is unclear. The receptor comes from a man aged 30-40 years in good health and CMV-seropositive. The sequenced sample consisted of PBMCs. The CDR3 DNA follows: TGTGCCAGCAGCTTAAGCACAGTCAATGAGCAGTTCTTC. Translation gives CASSLSTVNEQFF.